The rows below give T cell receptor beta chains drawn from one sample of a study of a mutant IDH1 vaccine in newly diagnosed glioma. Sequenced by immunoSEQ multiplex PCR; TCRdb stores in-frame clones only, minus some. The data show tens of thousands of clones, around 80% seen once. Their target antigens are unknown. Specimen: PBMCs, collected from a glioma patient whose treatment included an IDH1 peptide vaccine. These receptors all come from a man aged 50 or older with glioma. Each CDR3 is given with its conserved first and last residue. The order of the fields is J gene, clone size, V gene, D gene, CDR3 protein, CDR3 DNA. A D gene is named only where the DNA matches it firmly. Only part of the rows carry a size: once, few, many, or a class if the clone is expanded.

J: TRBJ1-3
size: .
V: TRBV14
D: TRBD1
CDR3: CASSQEQGARNTIYF
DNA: TGTGCCAGCAGCCAAGAACAGGGGGCGAGGAACACCATATATTTT

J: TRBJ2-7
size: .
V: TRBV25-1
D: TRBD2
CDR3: CASRPGGSYEQYF
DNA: TGTGCCAGCCGACCGGGGGGATCCTACGAGCAGTACTTC

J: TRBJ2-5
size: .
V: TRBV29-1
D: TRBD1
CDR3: CSVRQGETQYF
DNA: TGCAGCGTTAGACAGGGAGAGACCCAGTACTTC

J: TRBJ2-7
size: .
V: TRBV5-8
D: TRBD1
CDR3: CASSLLDRGDEQYF
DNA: TGTGCCAGCAGCTTATTAGACAGGGGCGACGAGCAGTACTTC

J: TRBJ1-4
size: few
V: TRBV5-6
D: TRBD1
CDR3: CASSSPGQGFQKLFF
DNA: TGTGCCAGCAGCTCACCGGGACAGGGGTTTCAAAAACTGTTTTTT

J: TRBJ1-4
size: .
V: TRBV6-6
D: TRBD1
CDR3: CASSRTGGNEKLFF
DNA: TGTGCCAGCAGTAGGACAGGGGGAAATGAAAAACTGTTTTTT

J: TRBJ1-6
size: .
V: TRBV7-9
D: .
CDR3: CASSARQNSPLHF
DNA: TGTGCCAGCAGCGCCCGACAGAATTCACCCCTCCACTTT

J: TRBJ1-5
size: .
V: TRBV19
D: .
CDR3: CASSRGAQPQHF
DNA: TGTGCCAGTAGCAGGGGTGCTCAGCCCCAGCATTTT

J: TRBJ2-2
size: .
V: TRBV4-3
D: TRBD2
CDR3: CASSQDPSSGFTGELFF
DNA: TGCGCCAGCAGCCAAGATCCGTCTAGCGGCTTTACCGGGGAGCTGTTTTTT

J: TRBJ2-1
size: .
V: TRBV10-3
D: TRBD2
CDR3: CAISENTPGLAGGASNEQFF
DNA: TGTGCCATCAGTGAGAACACTCCGGGACTAGCGGGGGGAGCATCGAATGAGCAGTTCTTC

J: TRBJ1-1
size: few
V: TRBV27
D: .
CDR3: CASSLKSIAQGWNTEAFF
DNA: TGTGCCAGCAGTTTAAAAAGTATTGCACAGGGCTGGAACACTGAAGCTTTCTTT

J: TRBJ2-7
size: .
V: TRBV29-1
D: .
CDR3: CSVVRGPYEQYF
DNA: TGCAGCGTTGTCAGGGGCCCCTACGAGCAGTACTTC

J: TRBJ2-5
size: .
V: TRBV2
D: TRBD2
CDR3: CASSGLAGGQETQYF
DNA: TGTGCCAGCAGTGGACTAGCGGGAGGGCAAGAGACCCAGTACTTC

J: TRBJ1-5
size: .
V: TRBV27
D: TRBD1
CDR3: CASRRMGQHNQPQHF
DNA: TGTGCCAGCCGCAGAATGGGACAGCATAATCAGCCCCAGCATTTT

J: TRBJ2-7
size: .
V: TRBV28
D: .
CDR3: CASSFDVLEQYF
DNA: TGTGCCAGCAGTTTCGACGTTTTGGAGCAGTACTTC

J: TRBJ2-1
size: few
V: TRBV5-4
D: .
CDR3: CASSSPGRGNNEQFF
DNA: TGTGCCAGCAGCTCCCCGGGGCGGGGAAACAATGAGCAGTTCTTC

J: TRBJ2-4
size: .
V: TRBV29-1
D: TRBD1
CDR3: CSVGDSLNIQYF
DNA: TGCAGCGTGGGGGACAGCTTAAACATTCAGTACTTC

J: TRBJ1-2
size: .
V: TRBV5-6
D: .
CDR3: CASTIPRGAEGGYTF
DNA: TGTGCCAGCACCATCCCCCGGGGGGCGGAAGGAGGCTACACCTTC

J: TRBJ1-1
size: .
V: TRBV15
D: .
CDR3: CATSRDKVWNTEAFF
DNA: TGTGCCACCAGCAGAGATAAGGTTTGGAACACTGAAGCTTTCTTT

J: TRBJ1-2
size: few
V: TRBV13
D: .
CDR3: CASSPTLILNYGYTF
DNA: TGTGCCAGCAGCCCCACTCTGATTCTTAACTATGGCTACACCTTC

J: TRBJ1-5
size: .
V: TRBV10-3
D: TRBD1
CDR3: CAISDEGQGADQPQHF
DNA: TGTGCCATCAGTGATGAAGGACAGGGGGCTGATCAGCCCCAGCATTTT

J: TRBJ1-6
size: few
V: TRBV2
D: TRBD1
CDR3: CASSGGQGTSPLHF
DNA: TGTGCCAGCAGCGGCGGACAGGGGACTTCACCCCTCCACTTT

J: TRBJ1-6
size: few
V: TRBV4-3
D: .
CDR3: CASSQDFGSPLHF
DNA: TGCGCCAGCAGCCAAGATTTCGGGTCACCCCTCCACTTT

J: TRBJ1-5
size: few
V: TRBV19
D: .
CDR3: CASSPNNQPQHF
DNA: TGTGCCAGTTCCCCGAACAATCAGCCCCAGCATTTT

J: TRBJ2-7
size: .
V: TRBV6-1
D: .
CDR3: CASSASAGLSYEQYF
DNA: TGTGCCAGCAGTGCCTCAGCGGGCCTCTCCTACGAGCAGTACTTC

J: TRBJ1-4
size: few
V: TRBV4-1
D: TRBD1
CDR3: CASSQSGTVNEKLFF
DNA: TGCGCCAGCAGCCAGTCCGGGACAGTTAATGAAAAACTGTTTTTT

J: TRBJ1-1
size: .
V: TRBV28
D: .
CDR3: CASSPGAGMNTEAFF
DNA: TGTGCCAGCAGTCCCGGGGCAGGTATGAACACTGAAGCTTTCTTT

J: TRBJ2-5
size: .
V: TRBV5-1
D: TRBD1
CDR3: CASSLDTTGDGETQYF
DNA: TGCGCCAGCAGCTTGGATACAACAGGGGATGGAGAGACCCAGTACTTC

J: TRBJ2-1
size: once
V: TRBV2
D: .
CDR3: CASSEGQGEQFF
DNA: TGTGCCAGCAGTGAAGGGCAAGGTGAGCAGTTCTTC

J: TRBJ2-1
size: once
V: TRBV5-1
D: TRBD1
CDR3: CASSLALGTGVNEQFF
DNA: TGCGCCAGCAGCTTGGCCCTCGGGACAGGGGTCAATGAGCAGTTCTTC

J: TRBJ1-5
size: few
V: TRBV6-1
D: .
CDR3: CASSERGGGNQPQHF
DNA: TGTGCCAGCAGTGAAAGAGGGGGTGGCAATCAGCCCCAGCATTTT

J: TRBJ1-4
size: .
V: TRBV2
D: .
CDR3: CASRRQTNEKLFF
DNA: TGTGCCAGCAGGAGACAGACTAATGAAAAACTGTTTTTT

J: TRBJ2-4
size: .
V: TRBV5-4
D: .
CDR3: CASSTPKDAIQYF
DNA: TGTGCCAGCAGCACTCCCAAGGACGCCATTCAGTACTTC

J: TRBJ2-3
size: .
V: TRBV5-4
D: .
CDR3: CASSSGLESSTDTQYF
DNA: TGTGCCAGCAGCTCGGGACTCGAGTCTAGCACAGATACGCAGTATTTT

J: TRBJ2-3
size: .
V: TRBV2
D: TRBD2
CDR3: CASSGAGGLFRISSTDTQYF
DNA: TGTGCCAGCAGTGGGGCGGGGGGACTATTCCGCATTTCTAGCACAGATACGCAGTATTTT

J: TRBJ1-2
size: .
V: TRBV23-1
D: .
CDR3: CASSQSRKGAYGYTF
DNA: TGCGCCAGCAGTCAATCGCGGAAAGGGGCATATGGCTACACCTTC

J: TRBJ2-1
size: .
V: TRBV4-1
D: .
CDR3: CASSQGETKYNEQFF
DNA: TGCGCCAGCAGCCAAGGGGAGACTAAATACAATGAGCAGTTCTTC

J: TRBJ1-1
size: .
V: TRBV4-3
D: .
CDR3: CASSPSTRRNTEAFF
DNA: TGCGCCAGCAGCCCTTCTACCAGGAGGAACACTGAAGCTTTCTTT

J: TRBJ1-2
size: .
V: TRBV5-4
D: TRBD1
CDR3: CASSPGQGAVSYGYTF
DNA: TGTGCCAGCAGCCCAGGACAGGGGGCCGTGAGCTATGGCTACACCTTC

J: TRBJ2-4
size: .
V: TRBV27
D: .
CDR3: CASRGHIQNIQYF
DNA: TGTGCCAGCCGGGGACACATCCAAAACATTCAGTACTTC

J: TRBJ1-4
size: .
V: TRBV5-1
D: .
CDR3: CASSSRDGEKLFF
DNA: TGCGCCAGCAGCTCCCGCGATGGTGAAAAACTGTTTTTT

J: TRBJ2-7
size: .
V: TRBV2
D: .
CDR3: CASSAAALAEQYF
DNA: TGTGCCAGCAGTGCGGCCGCGTTAGCCGAGCAGTACTTC

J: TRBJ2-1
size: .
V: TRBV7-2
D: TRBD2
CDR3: CASSRRTSGSREQFF
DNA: TGTGCCAGCAGCCGACGGACTAGCGGGAGCCGCGAGCAGTTCTTC

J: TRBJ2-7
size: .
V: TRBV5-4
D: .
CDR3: CASSWDINYEQYF
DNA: TGTGCCAGCAGCTGGGACATAAACTACGAGCAGTACTTC

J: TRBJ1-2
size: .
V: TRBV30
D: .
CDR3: CAWWGVTGYTF
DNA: TGTGCCTGGTGGGGGGTGACCGGCTACACCTTC

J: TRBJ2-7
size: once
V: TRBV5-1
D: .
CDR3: CASSKDGSSYEQYF
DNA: TGCGCCAGCAGCAAGGACGGTAGCTCCTACGAGCAGTACTTC

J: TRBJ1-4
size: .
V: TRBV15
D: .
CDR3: CATSGGRVNEKLFF
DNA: TGTGCCACCAGCGGGGGGAGGGTTAATGAAAAACTGTTTTTT